Listed below are T cell receptor beta chains from one sample, sequenced in a study of cytomegalovirus exposure and HLA in healthy donors. Libraries were prepared by immunoSEQ multiplex PCR; TCRdb keeps only in-frame clonotypes and omits some of them. Of about 200,000 clones in the sample, approximately 82% were seen once. Sequencing was performed on PBMCs. The source of these receptors is a woman aged 25 to 39 in good health and CMV-seropositive. CDR3s include the opening cysteine and the closing phenylalanine or tryptophan. D genes are given only for firm matches. Clone size is given for some rows only: seen once, a few or many times, or a class if the clone is expanded.

D	J	size	V	CDR3	DNA
-	TRBJ2-3	-	TRBV6-1	CASSALEWGDTDTQYF	TGTGCCAGCAGTGCCCTGGAGTGGGGGGACACAGATACGCAGTATTTT
TRBD1	TRBJ2-3	-	TRBV18	CASSPQQGQGNTDTQYF	TGTGCCAGCTCACCACAACAAGGACAGGGAAACACAGATACGCAGTATTTT
-	TRBJ2-3	-	TRBV30	CAWETRLRTDTQYF	TGTGCCTGGGAGACTCGACTACGCACAGATACGCAGTATTTT
-	TRBJ1-1	few	TRBV6-5	CASSWWGDTEAFF	TGTGCCAGCAGTTGGTGGGGGGACACTGAAGCTTTCTTT
TRBD2	TRBJ2-1	-	TRBV2	CASYELAGFDEQFF	TGTGCCAGCTACGAGCTAGCGGGTTTCGATGAGCAGTTCTTC
TRBD1	TRBJ1-2	-	TRBV4-1	CASSHFRDSYHYGYTF	TGCGCCAGCAGCCACTTTCGGGACAGTTACCACTATGGCTACACCTTC
-	TRBJ1-2	few	TRBV5-1	CASSETGYGYTF	TGCGCCAGCAGCGAAACGGGCTATGGCTACACCTTC
TRBD2	TRBJ2-3	once	TRBV7-2	CAETASGIIDTQYF	TGTGCCGAAACGGCTAGCGGGATTATTGATACGCAGTATTTT
-	TRBJ2-6	-	TRBV7-8	CASSRNSYPQSRANVLTF	TGTGCCAGCAGCCGAAATTCTTACCCACAAAGTCGGGCCAACGTCCTGACTTTC
-	TRBJ1-2	-	TRBV29-1	CSVEREGANYGYTF	TGCAGCGTTGAGCGGGAGGGAGCAAACTATGGCTACACCTTC
-	TRBJ1-5	-	TRBV10-2	CASSESARQSQPQHF	TGCGCCAGCAGTGAGTCGGCCAGACAATCACAGCCCCAGCATTTT
-	TRBJ2-2	-	TRBV7-2	CASGLGTNTGELFF	TGTGCCAGCGGGCTTGGCACCAACACCGGGGAGCTGTTTTTT
TRBD2	TRBJ2-7	-	TRBV29-1	CSARTSGTREQYF	TGCAGCGCTAGGACTAGCGGGACGCGTGAGCAGTACTTC
TRBD1	TRBJ2-7	-	TRBV7-8	CASSLVDRGYEQYF	TGTGCCAGCAGCTTAGTCGACAGGGGCTACGAGCAGTACTTC
TRBD1	TRBJ1-1	few	TRBV7-9	CASSLGSGTGIDTEAFF	TGTGCCAGCAGCTTAGGTAGCGGGACAGGGATTGACACTGAAGCTTTCTTT
-	TRBJ2-3	-	TRBV9	CASSGGTSTDTQYF	TGTGCCAGCAGCGGCGGGACTAGCACAGATACGCAGTATTTT
TRBD2	TRBJ2-3	-	TRBV7-2	CASSLSRGLAGETTDTQYF	TGTGCCAGCAGTCTCAGTAGGGGGCTAGCGGGGGAAACTACAGATACGCAGTATTTT
-	TRBJ2-7	-	TRBV7-2	CASSQQGYEQYF	TGTGCCAGCAGCCAGCAGGGCTACGAGCAGTACTTC
TRBD1	TRBJ2-7	-	TRBV2	CASSRDSNYEQYF	TGTGCCAGCAGCCGGGACAGCAACTACGAGCAGTACTTC
-	TRBJ2-1	-	TRBV7-2	CVSGQNNEQFF	TGTGTATCCGGACAGAACAATGAGCAGTTCTTC
-	TRBJ1-5	once	TRBV28	CASSFNRRLVSF	TGTGCCAGCAGTTTTAACAGGCGCCTGGTGAGTTTT
-	TRBJ2-5	-	TRBV7-2	CASSPSVWETQYF	TGTGCCAGCAGCCCTAGCGTATGGGAGACCCAGTACTTC